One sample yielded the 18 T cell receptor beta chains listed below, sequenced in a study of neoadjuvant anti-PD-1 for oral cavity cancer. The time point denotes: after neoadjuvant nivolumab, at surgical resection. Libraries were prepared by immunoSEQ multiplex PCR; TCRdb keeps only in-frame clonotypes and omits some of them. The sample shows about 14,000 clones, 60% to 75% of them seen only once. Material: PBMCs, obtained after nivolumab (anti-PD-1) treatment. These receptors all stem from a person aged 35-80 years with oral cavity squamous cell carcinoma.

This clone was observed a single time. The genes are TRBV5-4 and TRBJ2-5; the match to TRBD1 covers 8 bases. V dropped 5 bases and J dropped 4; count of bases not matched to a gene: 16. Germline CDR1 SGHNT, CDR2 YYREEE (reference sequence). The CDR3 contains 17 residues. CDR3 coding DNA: TGTGCCAGCAGAGGGTGGGACAGGAGGGATCCAAGAGAGACCCAGTACTTC. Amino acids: CASRGWDRRDPRETQYF.

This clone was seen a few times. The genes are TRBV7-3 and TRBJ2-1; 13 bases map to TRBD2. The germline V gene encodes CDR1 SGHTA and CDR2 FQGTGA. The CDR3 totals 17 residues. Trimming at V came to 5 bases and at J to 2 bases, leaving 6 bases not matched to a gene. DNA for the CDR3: TGTGCCAGCAGCCCGGGACTAGCGGGATCTCCCTACAATGAGCAGTTCTTC. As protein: CASSPGLAGSPYNEQFF.

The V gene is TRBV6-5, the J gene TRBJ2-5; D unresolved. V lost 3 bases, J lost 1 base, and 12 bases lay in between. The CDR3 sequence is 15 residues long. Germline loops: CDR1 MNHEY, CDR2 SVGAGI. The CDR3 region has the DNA TGTGCCAGCAGTTATGCCCACGGTATCCAAGAGACCCAGTACTTC. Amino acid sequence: CASSYAHGIQETQYF.

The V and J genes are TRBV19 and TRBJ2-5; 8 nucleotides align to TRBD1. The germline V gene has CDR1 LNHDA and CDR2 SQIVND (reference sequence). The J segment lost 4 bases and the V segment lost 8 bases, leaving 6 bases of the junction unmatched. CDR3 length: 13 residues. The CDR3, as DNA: TGTGCCAGTTCCAGGGGGCGGACAGAGACCCAGTACTTC. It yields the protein CASSRGRTETQYF.

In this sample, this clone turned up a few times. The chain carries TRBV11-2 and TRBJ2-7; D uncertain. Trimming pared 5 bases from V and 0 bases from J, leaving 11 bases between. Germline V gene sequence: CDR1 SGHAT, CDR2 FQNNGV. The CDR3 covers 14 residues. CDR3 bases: TGTGCCAGCAGCCGGACCAGCACCTCCTACGAGCAGTACTTC. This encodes CASSRTSTSYEQYF.

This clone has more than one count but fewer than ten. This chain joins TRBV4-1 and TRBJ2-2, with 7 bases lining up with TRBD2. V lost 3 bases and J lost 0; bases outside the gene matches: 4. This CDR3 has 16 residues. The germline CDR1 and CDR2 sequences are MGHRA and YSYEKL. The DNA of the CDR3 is TGCGCCAGCAGCCAGGAAAGCGGGGCGAACACCGGGGAGCTGTTTTTT. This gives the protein CASSQESGANTGELFF.

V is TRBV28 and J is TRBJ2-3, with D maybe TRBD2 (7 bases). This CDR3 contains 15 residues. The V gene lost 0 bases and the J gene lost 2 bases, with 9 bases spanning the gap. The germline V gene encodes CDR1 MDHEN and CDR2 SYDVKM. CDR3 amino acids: CASSLWRGLTDTQYF. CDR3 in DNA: TGTGCCAGCAGTTTATGGCGGGGGCTCACAGATACGCAGTATTTT.

This CDR3 reads CASMWQAGAHNEKLFF. CDR3 coding DNA: TGTGCCAGCATGTGGCAGGCGGGGGCTCATAATGAAAAACTGTTTTTT. The gene calls are TRBV2 and TRBJ1-4; D may be TRBD1 (6 bases). The CDR3 totals 16 residues. The V end lost 7 bases, the J end lost 4 bases, and 19 bases lay between the germline ends. The germline gives CDR1 SNHLY, CDR2 FYNNEI.

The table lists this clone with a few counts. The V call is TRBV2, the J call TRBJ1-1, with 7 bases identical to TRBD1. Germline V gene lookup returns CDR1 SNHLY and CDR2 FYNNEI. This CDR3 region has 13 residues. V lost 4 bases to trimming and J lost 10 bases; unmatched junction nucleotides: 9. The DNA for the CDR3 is TGTGCCAGCAGTGGGAAGGGGGCGCTCGTAGCTTTCTTT. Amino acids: CASSGKGALVAFF.

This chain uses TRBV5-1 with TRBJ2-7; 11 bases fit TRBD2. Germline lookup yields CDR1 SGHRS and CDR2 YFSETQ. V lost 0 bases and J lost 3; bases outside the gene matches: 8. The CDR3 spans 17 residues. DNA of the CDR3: TGCGCCAGCAGCTTGGCGGCTAGCGGGAGGAACCTCTACGAGCAGTACTTC. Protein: CASSLAASGRNLYEQYF.

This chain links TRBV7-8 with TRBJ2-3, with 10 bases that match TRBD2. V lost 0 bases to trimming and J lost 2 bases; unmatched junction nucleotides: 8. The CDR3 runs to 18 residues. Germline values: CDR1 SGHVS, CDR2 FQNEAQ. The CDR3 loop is CASSLAIVSGRSTDTQYF. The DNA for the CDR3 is TGTGCCAGCAGCTTAGCCATCGTTAGCGGGAGGTCCACAGATACGCAGTATTTT.

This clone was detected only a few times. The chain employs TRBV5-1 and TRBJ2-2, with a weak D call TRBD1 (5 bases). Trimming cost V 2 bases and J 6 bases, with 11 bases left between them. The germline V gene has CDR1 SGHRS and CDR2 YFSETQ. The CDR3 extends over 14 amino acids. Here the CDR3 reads CASSLPRVPGELFF. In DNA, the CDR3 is TGCGCCAGCAGCTTACCCAGGGTCCCCGGGGAGCTGTTTTTT.

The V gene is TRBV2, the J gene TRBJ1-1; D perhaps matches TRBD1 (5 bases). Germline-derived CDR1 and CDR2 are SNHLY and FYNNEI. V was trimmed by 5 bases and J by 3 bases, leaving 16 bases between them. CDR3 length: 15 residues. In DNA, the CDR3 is TGTGCCAGCAGTTTACCTCGGGGCCTCTACACTGAAGCTTTCTTT. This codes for CASSLPRGLYTEAFF.

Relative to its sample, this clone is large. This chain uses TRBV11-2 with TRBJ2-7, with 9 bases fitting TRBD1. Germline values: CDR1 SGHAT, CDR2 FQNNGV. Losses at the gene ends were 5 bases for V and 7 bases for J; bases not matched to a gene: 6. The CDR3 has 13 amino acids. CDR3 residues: CASSQGQGWEQYF. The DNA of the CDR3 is TGTGCCAGCAGCCAGGGACAGGGCTGGGAGCAGTACTTC.

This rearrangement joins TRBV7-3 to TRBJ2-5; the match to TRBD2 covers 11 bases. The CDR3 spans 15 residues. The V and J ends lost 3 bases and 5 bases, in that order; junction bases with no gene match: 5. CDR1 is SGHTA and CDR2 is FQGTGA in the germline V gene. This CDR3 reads CASSLTSGMGETQYF. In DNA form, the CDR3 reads TGTGCCAGCAGCTTGACTAGCGGGATGGGCGAGACCCAGTACTTC.

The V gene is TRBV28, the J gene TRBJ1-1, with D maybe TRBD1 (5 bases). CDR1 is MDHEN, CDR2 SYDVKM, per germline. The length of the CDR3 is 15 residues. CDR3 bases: TGTGCTATCAGGACCGGGACCGTGAGGGGCACTGAAGCTTTCTTT. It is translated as CAIRTGTVRGTEAFF.

CDR3 protein: CASRREETQYF. CDR3 bases: TGTGCCAGCAGAAGGGAAGAGACCCAGTACTTC. This chain connects TRBV28 to TRBJ2-5, with D unresolved. CDR3 size: 11 residues. Trimming stripped 6 bases from V and 3 bases from J, with 5 bases between. Germline V gene sequence: CDR1 MDHEN, CDR2 SYDVKM.

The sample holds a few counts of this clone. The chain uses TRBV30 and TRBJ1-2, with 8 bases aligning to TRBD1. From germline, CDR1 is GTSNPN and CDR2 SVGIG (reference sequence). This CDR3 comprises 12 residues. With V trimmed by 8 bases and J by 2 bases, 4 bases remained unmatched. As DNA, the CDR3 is TGTGCCCGGGACAGGAGAAACTATGGCTACACCTTC. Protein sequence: CARDRRNYGYTF.